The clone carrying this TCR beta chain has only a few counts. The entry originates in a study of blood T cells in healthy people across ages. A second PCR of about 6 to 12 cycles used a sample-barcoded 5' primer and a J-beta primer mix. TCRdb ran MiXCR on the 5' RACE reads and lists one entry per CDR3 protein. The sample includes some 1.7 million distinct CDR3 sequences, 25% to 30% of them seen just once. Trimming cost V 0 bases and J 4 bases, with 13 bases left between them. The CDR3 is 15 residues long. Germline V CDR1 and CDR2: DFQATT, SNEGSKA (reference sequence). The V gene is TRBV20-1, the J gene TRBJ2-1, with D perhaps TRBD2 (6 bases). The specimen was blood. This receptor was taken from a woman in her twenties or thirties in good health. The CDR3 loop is CSARESRRVYNEQFF. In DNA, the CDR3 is TGCAGTGCTAGAGAGAGCCGGAGGGTTTACAATGAGCAGTTCTTC.